These 18 T cell receptor beta chains share one sample of origin, sequenced in a study of metastatic and nonmetastatic thyroid tumors. From the PCR reads, TCRdb re-called clones with MiXCR. The repertoire consists of 15,000 to 17,000 clones, with roughly 21% occurring once and the leading ten covering 9% to 15%. Ahead of thyroid surgery, no patient had received treatment of any kind. The sequencing input was tumor tissue. The receptors shown here come from a female donor with papillary thyroid cancer or a benign thyroid nodule (not recorded which). Some clones in this sample may be carry-over from other donors' samples.

This clone was seen many times. One base away lies a much larger clone, so this may be a sequencing read error. The chain couples TRBV11-3 to TRBJ2-2, with TRBD1 as a possible D gene (5 bases). V was trimmed by 5 bases and J by 7 bases, leaving 14 bases between them. The CDR3 consists of 14 residues. CDR1 is SGHNT, CDR2 YENEEA, per germline. CDR3 region: CASSPLQGNGELFF. Here the CDR3 DNA reads TGTGCCAGCAGCCCCCTCCAGGGCAACGGGGAGCTGTTTTTT.

A few counts support this clone. The chain recombines TRBV19 with TRBJ1-2; 10 bases agree with TRBD1. The CDR3 totals 14 residues. Trimming cost V 5 bases and J 3 bases; bases outside gene matches: 3. The germline CDR1 and CDR2 sequences are LNHDA and SQIVND (reference sequence). The CDR3 here is CASSGTGDYYGYTF. CDR3 coding DNA: TGTGCCAGTAGTGGGACAGGGGATTACTATGGCTACACCTTC.

Notes on this clone: A clone one base away is much larger, so this may be a read error. The chain is built from TRBV7-3 and TRBJ2-5, with D maybe TRBD1 (5 bases). The germline CDR1 and CDR2 sequences are SGHTA and FQGTGA. Trimming cost V 6 bases and J 5 bases, with 16 bases left between them. This CDR3 contains 14 residues. CDR3 sequence: CASSRRASGETQYF. In DNA, the CDR3 is TGTGCCAGCAGTCGAAGGGCGTCAGGGGAGACCCAGTACTTC.

The CDR3 sequence is CASSPFDRAPGELFF. DNA of the CDR3: TGTGCCAGCAGCCCATTCGACAGGGCCCCCGGGGAGCTGTTTTTT. The chain has TRBV6-1 and TRBJ2-2; 7 bases align to TRBD1. Germline CDR1 MNHNS, CDR2 SASEGT. This CDR3 spans 15 amino acids. With V trimmed by 6 bases and J by 6 bases, 10 bases remained unmatched.

This clone was seen many times. The V and J genes are TRBV19 and TRBJ2-7; D could derive from TRBD1 or TRBD2 (5 bases each). CDR3 length: 16 amino acids. CDR1 is LNHDA and CDR2 is SQIVND in the germline V gene (reference sequence). The V end was cut by 5 bases, the J end by 1 base, with 18 bases between. The CDR3 nucleotides are TGTGCCAGTAGTTTCCGGGACGCCGGCCCGTCCTACGAGCAGTACTTC. Translated: CASSFRDAGPSYEQYF.

Within the sample, this clone is medium-sized. CDR3 protein: CASSSVGPVHYEQYF. The CDR3, as DNA: TGCGCCAGCAGCTCCGTGGGGCCAGTACATTACGAGCAGTACTTC. This chain joins TRBV5-1 and TRBJ2-7; D perhaps matches TRBD1 (5 bases). CDR1 is SGHRS, CDR2 YFSETQ, per germline. The CDR3 is made up of 15 amino acids. V was pared by 3 bases and J by 4 bases, with 17 bases between.

This clone appeared a few times. The chain joins TRBV6-4 to TRBJ2-7; a weak D match, TRBD2 (6 bases). V lost 5 bases, J lost 6 bases, and 20 bases lay in between. CDR3 length equals 15 residues. The germline V gene has CDR1 MRHNA and CDR2 SNTAGT. CDR3 DNA: TGTGCCAGCAGTTTAGCGACTAGAAACTTCTTCGAGCAGTACTTC. This codes for CASSLATRNFFEQYF.

The chain recombines TRBV28 with TRBJ2-1; 13 nucleotides agree with TRBD2. The ends lost 1 base at V and 5 bases at J; junction bases unmatched: 11. CDR1 and CDR2 (germline): MDHEN, SYDVKM. The CDR3 sequence is 19 residues long. The chain's CDR3 is CASSLFWTSGSRRHNEQFF. In DNA form, the CDR3 reads TGTGCCAGCAGTTTATTTTGGACTAGCGGGAGTAGACGGCACAATGAGCAGTTCTTC.

This clone ranks as medium-sized (0.01 to 0.1%). V gene TRBV11-2 combines with J gene TRBJ2-3; 11 bases match TRBD2. CDR1 is SGHAT, CDR2 FQNNGV, per germline. V was pared by 2 bases and J by 3 bases, with 1 base of the junction left unmatched. There are 15 residues in the CDR3. In DNA, the CDR3 is TGTGCCAGCAGCTTACTAGCGGGAGGAACAGATACGCAGTATTTT. It specifies CASSLLAGGTDTQYF. The full variable domain, rest sourced from reference TRBV11-2 and TRBJ2-3, is EAGVAQSPRYKIIEKRQSVAFWCNPISGHATLYWYQQILGQGPKLLIQFQNNGVVDDSQLPKDRFSAERLKGVDSTLKIQPAKLEDSAVYLCASSLLAGGTDTQYFGPGTRLTVL.

This clone was counted many times. V is TRBV6-2 or TRBV6-3 and J is TRBJ2-7; possibly TRBD1 or TRBD2 for D (6 bases each). Trimming left V 0 bases short and J 7 bases short, with 13 bases between. The CDR3 has 14 residues. Germline lookup yields CDR1 MNHEY and CDR2 SVGEGT. In DNA form, the CDR3 reads TGTGCCAGCAGTTACTCAGGGGGGAGAGGAGAGCAGTACTTC. This codes for CASSYSGGRGEQYF.

This clone came up a few times. The V gene is TRBV6-2 or TRBV6-3, the J gene TRBJ2-5; unclear D gene. The CDR3 totals 15 residues. V lost 6 bases and J lost 4, with 18 bases in between. CDR1 is MNHEY, CDR2 SVGEGT, per germline. CDR3 coding DNA: TGTGCCAGCAGCCTCCTGGGTGCGATTGGAGAGACCCAGTACTTC. Amino acid sequence: CASSLLGAIGETQYF.

In its sample, this clone was seen many times. The chain is built from TRBV6-1 and TRBJ2-3; possibly TRBD1 or TRBD2 for D (5 bases each). The CDR3 spans 16 residues. CDR1 is MNHNS and CDR2 is SASEGT in the germline V gene. V gave up 1 base and J gave up 1 base, with 12 bases separating them. For the CDR3, the DNA is TGTGCCAGCAGTGAAGAGGCAGGGAGTGGCACAGATACGCAGTATTTT. Protein: CASSEEAGSGTDTQYF.

The V gene is TRBV3-1, the J gene TRBJ2-2; no definite D call. The V gene's germline CDR1 is LGHDT and CDR2 YNNKEL (reference sequence). V shed 2 bases and J shed 0 bases, with 7 bases lying between them. The CDR3 length is 15 residues. The CDR3, as DNA: TGTGCCAGCAGCCAACTACTACCGAACACCGGGGAGCTGTTTTTT. This encodes CASSQLLPNTGELFF.

The chain is built from TRBV3-1 and TRBJ1-1; D remains ambiguous. Germline values: CDR1 LGHDT, CDR2 YNNKEL (reference sequence). This CDR3 is built from 14 residues. The V and J ends lost 2 bases and 1 base respectively, with 8 bases between them. CDR3 bases: TGTGCCAGCAGCCAAAGCCCGGGGAACACTGAAGCTTTCTTT. It translates to CASSQSPGNTEAFF.

This clone has a count of ten or more. It may be a read error: a sequence one base away is much more abundant. This chain links TRBV6-6 with TRBJ1-2, with 9 bases identical to TRBD1. CDR1 and CDR2 (germline): MNHNY, SVGAGI (reference sequence). Unmatched junction bases numbered 19, after V lost 5 bases and J lost 6 bases. This CDR3 has 18 residues. The CDR3 DNA follows: TGTGCCAGCAGTCACCTATCCCTTTCTTCCGGGACAGGGAATGGCTACACCTTC. This encodes CASSHLSLSSGTGNGYTF.

Comments on this clone: A much larger clone differs by one base, so this may be a read error. The V call is TRBV5-4, the J call TRBJ2-3; D could derive from TRBD1 or TRBD2 (5 bases each). The CDR3 has 15 residues. The V and J ends lost 0 bases and 6 bases respectively, with 14 bases between them. Germline CDR1 is SGHNT and CDR2 is YYREEE (reference sequence). CDR3 sequence: CASSLVKRGGDTQYF. The CDR3 DNA sequence: TGTGCCAGCAGCTTGGTAAAGAGGGGCGGGGATACGCAGTATTTT.

The sample holds many counts of this clone. This chain connects TRBV5-1 to TRBJ2-7; D perhaps matches TRBD2 (6 bases). The germline CDR1 and CDR2 sequences are SGHRS and YFSETQ. V dropped 4 bases and J dropped 3 bases, with 11 bases sitting between them. This CDR3 spans 13 amino acids. CDR3 loop: CASSGAGFYEQYF. The CDR3 bases are TGCGCCAGCAGCGGAGCGGGTTTCTACGAGCAGTACTTC. Using reference TRBV5-1 and TRBJ2-7 for the parts outside the CDR3, the full variable domain is KAGVTQTPRYLIKTRGQQVTLSCSPISGHRSVSWYQQTPGQGLQFLFEYFSETQRNKGNFPGRFSGRQFSNSRSEMNVSTLELGDSALYLCASSGAGFYEQYFGPGTRLTVT.

Ten or more counts support this clone. V gene TRBV15 combines with J gene TRBJ1-1; D unresolved. This CDR3 comprises 15 residues. Germline V lookup: CDR1 LNHNV, CDR2 YYDKDF (reference sequence). Trimming shortened V by 1 base and J by 5 bases, and 14 bases separated the two germline ends. CDR3 sequence: CATSRGGEGRTEAFF. The CDR3, as DNA: TGTGCCACCAGCAGAGGGGGTGAGGGTCGGACTGAAGCTTTCTTT.